The 2 T cell receptor beta chains reported below all come from one sample, sequenced in a study of STAT5B mutations in CD4+ large granular lymphocyte leukemia. Produced via immunoSEQ multiplex PCR; TCRdb's table is partial and in-frame only. The table has roughly 36,000 clones, about 91% seen once. Sample: CD4+ T cells from blood buffy coats. The receptors were gathered from a human donor in good health.

The chain couples TRBV7-2 to TRBJ1-2; 8 bases match TRBD1. The CDR3 has 15 amino acids. Germline V gene data show CDR1 as SGHTA and CDR2 as FQGNSA. V lost 5 bases, J lost 5 bases, and 10 bases stayed unmatched. CDR3 amino acids: CASSPQTGAGYGYTF. The DNA for the CDR3 is TGTGCCAGCAGCCCCCAGACAGGGGCAGGGTATGGCTACACCTTC.

In its sample, this clone was seen once. The rearrangement joins TRBV7-2 to TRBJ1-2; D is possibly TRBD1 (5 bases). Germline-derived CDR1 and CDR2 are SGHTA and FQGNSA. V shed 5 bases and J shed 4 bases, with 11 bases lying between them. There are 13 residues in the CDR3. The CDR3: CASSRWGPYGYTF. CDR3 coding DNA: TGTGCCAGCAGCCGTTGGGGCCCCTATGGCTACACCTTC.